This TCR beta chain was identified in a study of blood T cell repertoires in COVID-19. Study at large: Specimens from acute and convalescent COVID-19 originated in the United States, Italy and Spain.

Per germline, CDR1 SGHDT and CDR2 YYEEEE. Trimming stripped 4 bases from V and 4 bases from J, with 11 bases between. The CDR3 totals 14 residues. Study processing details: For nucleated cells, counts were estimated from reference gene primer amplification. The data were produced by immunoSEQ multiplex PCR, yet TCRdb's version contains in-frame clones alone and is incomplete. The DNA gave D and trimming, while V, J and clone size come from that table. The data contain tens of thousands of clones, more than 85% of them seen just once; the ten biggest clones take up about 6%. Only one count was recorded for this clone.

Sequenced material: peripheral blood. The sequence was obtained from a human donor in a cohort sampled during active COVID-19. The V and J genes are TRBV5-6 and TRBJ2-2, with D maybe TRBD2 (5 bases). The CDR3 loop reads CASSEGYGTGELFF. DNA of the CDR3: TGTGCCAGCAGCGAGGGTTATGGCACCGGGGAGCTGTTTTTT.